This T cell receptor beta chain was obtained from a study of blood T cell repertoires in COVID-19. Study in general: Samples came from the United States, Italy and Spain, spanning acute and convalescent COVID-19. PBMCs, B-cell-depleted T cells, or T cells provided the cDNA or gDNA that made up the material.

Authors' processing steps: Reference gene primer amplification gave nucleated cell count estimates. Assay used: immunoSEQ multiplex PCR; TCRdb lists only in-frame clones, some missing. For V, J and clone size, that table is used; D and trimming come from the DNA. The repertoire holds 150,000 or so clones, roughly 90% seen once, with 1.6% in the top ten. The sequence was collected from a woman in her forties or fifties with acute or convalescent COVID-19. Material for sequencing was peripheral blood.

CDR3 residues: CASSPGQDYNEQFF. CDR3 DNA sequence: TGTGCCAGCTCACCGGGACAGGATTACAATGAGCAGTTCTTC. The V gene is TRBV18, the J gene TRBJ2-1; TRBD1 matches 8 bases. J lost 4 bases, V lost 3 bases, and 2 bases had no gene match. Germline V gene sequence: CDR1 KGHSH, CDR2 LQKENI. This CDR3 region has 14 residues.